The clone carrying this T cell receptor (beta chain) has just a few counts. cDNA carried unique molecular identifiers, and a universal primer site was added by template switching. MiXCR was run by TCRdb on the 5' RACE reads, yielding one entry per CDR3 protein. The sample carries some 500,000 distinct CDR3 sequences, 9.5% to 10% recorded once. This sample was taken from a study of identical twins. CDR3 length: 13 residues. The V gene's germline CDR1 is DFQATT and CDR2 SNEGSKA (reference sequence). Trimming removed 2 bases from V and 1 base from J, with 7 bases in between. Everyone who donated was a healthy Caucasian. Separately, the same data were catalogued under a study of yellow fever vaccine responses in identical twins.

V gene TRBV20-1 combines with J gene TRBJ2-3, with D hard to call. The specimen was PBMCs. The TCR was taken from a young woman in good health. This CDR3 is CSARLVGTDTQYF. The CDR3 nucleotides are TGCAGTGCTAGATTGGTGGGCACAGATACGCAGTATTTT.